This paragraph covers one TCR beta chain sequence. The record originates from a study of control samples from healthy donors and cancer patients. Sequencing was performed with immunoSEQ multiplex PCR; in TCRdb, only in-frame clones are kept and a portion is missing. Of about 150,000 clones listed, about 90% are singletons. This CDR3 has 12 amino acids. Per the germline V gene, CDR1 is SEHNR and CDR2 is FQNEAQ (reference sequence). V was trimmed by 5 bases and J by 6 bases, leaving 10 bases between them. J is TRBJ1-1 and V is TRBV7-9; a possible D gene is TRBD1 (6 bases). Input material: blood. The receptor comes from a man aged 18 to 30 in good health. CDR3 region: CASSPGGAEAFF. The CDR3, as DNA: TGTGCCAGCAGCCCCGGGGGCGCTGAAGCTTTCTTT.